The 10 T cell receptor beta chains in this list originate from one sample, sequenced in a study of beta chain features in type 1 diabetes. The authors reverse transcribed all of the isolated RNA, so sequencing captured expressed TCRB transcripts. Produced via immunoSEQ multiplex PCR; TCRdb's table is partial and in-frame only. The sample shows a few hundred thousand clones, approximately 10% of them seen only once. Input material: naive CD4+ T cells from blood. The source of these receptors is a woman aged 25 to 39 in good health.

The CDR3 loop is CASSTTGRLNNEQFF. CDR3 in DNA: TGTGCCAGCTCAACGACAGGTCGACTCAACAATGAGCAGTTCTTC. The chain is built from TRBV18 and TRBJ2-1; possibly TRBD1 for D (6 bases). Germline CDR1 is KGHSH and CDR2 is LQKENI. This CDR3 contains 15 residues. The V end lost 5 bases, the J end lost 5 bases, and 16 bases lay between the germline ends.

The chain couples TRBV29-1 to TRBJ1-3; 8 bases map to TRBD1. CDR1 SQVTM and CDR2 ANQGSEA come from the germline V gene. The CDR3 loop spans 14 amino acids. Losses at the gene ends were 6 bases for V and 0 bases for J; bases not matched to a gene: 4. Written as DNA, the CDR3 is TGCAGCGTGGGACAGGACAGCTCTGGAAACACCATATATTTT. Translating gives CSVGQDSSGNTIYF.

This chain joins TRBV9 and TRBJ2-2; 8 bases line up with TRBD2. Germline lookup yields CDR1 SGDLS and CDR2 YYNGEE. The CDR3 totals 16 residues. J was trimmed by 7 bases and V by 4 bases; bases with no gene match: 12. The CDR3 is CASSPTGGQKSGELFF. The CDR3 bases are TGTGCCAGCAGCCCTACGGGAGGGCAAAAGAGCGGGGAGCTGTTTTTT.

The genes are TRBV7-3 and TRBJ2-5, with 7 bases fitting TRBD2. Per germline, CDR1 SGHTA and CDR2 FQGTGA. This CDR3 spans 14 amino acids. The J segment lost 2 bases and the V segment lost 3 bases, leaving 3 bases of the junction unmatched. CDR3 in DNA: TGTGCCAGCAGCTTCGCCGGGAGGCAAGAGACCCAGTACTTC. Its translation: CASSFAGRQETQYF. Full variable domain (remainder filled in from reference TRBV7-3 and TRBJ2-5): GAGVSQTPSNKVTEKGKYVELRCDPISGHTALYWYRQSLGQGPEFLIYFQGTGAADDSGLPNDRFFAVRPEGSVSTLKIQRTERGDSAVYLCASSFAGRQETQYFGPGTRLLVL.

The rearrangement uses TRBV5-1 and TRBJ2-1; 8 bases are a match to TRBD2. In germline, CDR1 is SGHRS, CDR2 YFSETQ. CDR3 length equals 17 residues. The V segment lost 0 bases and the J segment 9 bases; nucleotides outside the gene matches: 14. CDR3: CASSLGASGSAVSEQFF. The CDR3 nucleotides are TGCGCCAGCAGCTTGGGGGCTAGCGGGTCGGCTGTGAGTGAGCAGTTCTTC.

The gene calls are TRBV15 and TRBJ2-1; TRBD2 aligns across 9 bases. The CDR3 loop spans 17 amino acids. After removal of 1 base from V and 2 bases from J, the junction contained 6 bases not matched to a gene. Per the germline V gene, CDR1 is LNHNV and CDR2 is YYDKDF (reference sequence). CDR3 sequence: CATSRGMAGGTYNEQFF. The CDR3 DNA reads TGTGCCACCAGCAGAGGTATGGCGGGGGGGACCTACAATGAGCAGTTCTTC.

Only a few counts were recorded for this clone. V gene TRBV25-1 combines with J gene TRBJ2-1, with a tentative D call TRBD1 (6 bases). Germline V CDR1 and CDR2: MGHDK, SYGVNS. The CDR3 runs to 16 residues. Trimming shortened V by 3 bases and J by 4 bases, and 16 bases separated the two germline ends. The DNA for the CDR3 is TGTGCCAGCAGTGAGATCCGGGACACATTATACAATGAGCAGTTCTTC. It yields the protein CASSEIRDTLYNEQFF.

In its sample, this clone was seen a few times. V is TRBV7-9 and J is TRBJ1-2; 11 nucleotides align to TRBD1. Unmatched junction bases numbered 6, after V lost 5 bases and J lost 4 bases. The CDR3 totals 15 residues. Germline V gives CDR1 SEHNR, CDR2 FQNEAQ (reference sequence). The CDR3 loop reads CASSVGTGGGYGYTF. CDR3 sequence (DNA): TGTGCCAGCAGCGTCGGGACAGGGGGGGGCTATGGCTACACCTTC. The complete variable domain, with remaining parts taken from reference TRBV7-9 and TRBJ1-2, reads DTGVSQNPRHKITKRGQNVTFRCDPISEHNRLYWYRQTLGQGPEFLTYFQNEAQLEKSRLLSDRFSAERPKGSFSTLEIQRTEQGDSAMYLCASSVGTGGGYGYTFGSGTRLTVV.

This clone was counted a few times. The V gene is TRBV5-4, the J gene TRBJ2-5, with 7 positions matching TRBD2. Germline-derived CDR1 and CDR2 are SGHNT and YYREEE (reference sequence). This CDR3 is built from 15 residues. J was trimmed by 2 bases and V by 7 bases; bases with no gene match: 11. The CDR3 sequence: CASSAGGRRQETQYF. The CDR3 nucleotides read TGTGCCAGCTCAGCGGGCGGGAGAAGGCAAGAGACCCAGTACTTC.

The CDR3 loop is CSVASDMGEQFF. The CDR3 coding sequence is TGCAGCGTTGCTTCTGACATGGGTGAGCAGTTCTTC. J is TRBJ2-1 and V is TRBV29-1, with D unresolved. CDR3 length equals 12 residues. Trimming stripped 4 bases from V and 9 bases from J, with 13 bases between. Germline V gene data show CDR1 as SQVTM and CDR2 as ANQGSEA.